The 26 T cell receptor beta chains in this list originate from one sample, sequenced in a study of blood T cell repertoires in COVID-19. The table came from immunoSEQ multiplex PCR; TCRdb's copy has only in-frame clones and leaves some out. The sample consists of under 450,000 clones, roughly four fifths of them appearing once. Sequencing was done on a sample of PBMCs or T cells enriched from blood (not recorded which). All receptors come from a woman in her forties or fifties who had recovered from COVID-19.

The chain combines TRBV11-3 with TRBJ2-3; no reliable D call. The CDR3 is 13 amino acids. V shed 3 bases and J shed 4 bases, with 8 bases lying between them. Germline-derived CDR1 and CDR2 are SGHNT and YENEEA. The CDR3 nucleotides read TGTGCCAGCAGCTTCGCCTCGGCAGATACGCAGTATTTT. Encoded protein: CASSFASADTQYF.

The chain employs TRBV19 and TRBJ1-1; 8 bases are shared with TRBD1. CDR3 length equals 14 residues. V trimming: 6 bases; J trimming: 4 bases; junction bases outside the gene matches: 7. Germline CDR1 and CDR2: LNHDA and SQIVND (reference sequence). As DNA, the CDR3 is TGTGCCAGTAGAAACCGGGACAGGACCACTGAAGCTTTCTTT. It is translated as CASRNRDRTTEAFF.

The CDR3 DNA follows: TGTGCCATCAGTGCAGCTAGCGGGAGGGCCGGGGAGACCCAGTACTTC. Translation: CAISAASGRAGETQYF. V usage is TRBV10-3 and J usage is TRBJ2-5; 12 bases agree with TRBD2. V shed 4 bases and J 5 bases; nucleotides not matched to a gene: 8. Germline CDR1 and CDR2: ENHRY and SYGVKD. This CDR3 spans 16 amino acids.

The chain links TRBV28 to TRBJ1-5; D might be TRBD1 (6 bases). The V end was cut by 5 bases, the J end by 5 bases, with 13 bases between. The germline V gene encodes CDR1 MDHEN and CDR2 SYDVKM. The CDR3 extends over 14 amino acids. CDR3 amino acids: CASSKGQSYQPQHF. The CDR3 DNA sequence: TGTGCCAGCAGTAAAGGACAGAGTTATCAGCCCCAGCATTTT.

The chain employs TRBV4-3 and TRBJ2-1; TRBD2 matches at 14 bases. CDR3 length equals 15 residues. The germline V gene encodes CDR1 LGHNA and CDR2 YSLEER. V lost 3 bases, J lost 10 bases, and 5 bases stayed unmatched. The CDR3 reads CASSQGLAGAREQFF. In nucleotides, the CDR3 is TGCGCCAGCAGCCAGGGACTAGCGGGAGCTAGAGAGCAGTTCTTC.

This sequence joins TRBV19 and TRBJ2-7, with 9 nucleotides matching TRBD2. CDR3 length: 14 residues. Germline CDR1 is LNHDA and CDR2 is SQIVND (reference sequence). Trimming took 8 bases from V and 2 from J; bases not matched to a gene: 7. The CDR3, as DNA: TGTGCCAGTGGAGTGGCGGGAGGGGCCTACGAGCAGTACTTC. Protein: CASGVAGGAYEQYF. Combining the CDR3 with reference TRBV19 and TRBJ2-7 gives the whole variable domain DGGITQSPKYLFRKEGQNVTLSCEQNLNHDAMYWYRQDPGQGLRLIYYSQIVNDFQKGDIAEGYSVSREKKESFPLTVTSAQKNPTAFYLCASGVAGGAYEQYFGPGTRLTVT.

The rearrangement links TRBV10-3 to TRBJ2-2; 12 bases align to TRBD2. V trimming: 8 bases; J trimming: 4 bases; junction bases outside the gene matches: 17. Germline V CDR1 and CDR2: ENHRY, SYGVKD. The CDR3 is made up of 19 amino acids. The DNA for the CDR3 is TGTGCCATCCCGGGACTAGCGGGTTCGGATACTTACGGCACCGGGGAGCTGTTTTTT. Translation gives CAIPGLAGSDTYGTGELFF.

The V call is TRBV14, the J call TRBJ2-1; 8 positions match TRBD2. Germline V gene lookup returns CDR1 SGHDN and CDR2 FVKESK. The V segment lost 4 bases and the J segment 8 bases; nucleotides outside the gene matches: 25. The CDR3 sequence is 20 residues long. CDR3 bases: TGTGCCAGCAGCCCAGCTACCCATTGGGGCGGGAGGAGTGGGGAGGATGAGCAGTTCTTC. As protein: CASSPATHWGGRSGEDEQFF.

The V call is TRBV29-1, the J call TRBJ1-2; D gene ambiguous. The CDR3 consists of 16 residues. CDR1 and CDR2 (germline): SQVTM, ANQGSEA. Deletions cut 7 bases from V and 8 bases from J, with 29 bases between. DNA of the CDR3: TGCAGCGCTACGACCCCCGCGGAAACATCCCGGCAGGGCTACACCTTC. It is translated as CSATTPAETSRQGYTF. Using reference TRBV29-1 and TRBJ1-2 for the parts outside the CDR3, the full variable domain is SAVISQKPSRDICQRGTSLTIQCQVDSQVTMMFWYRQQPGQSLTLIATANQGSEATYESGFVIDKFPISRPNLTFSTLTVSNMSPEDSSIYLCSATTPAETSRQGYTFGSGTRLTVV.

The chain has TRBV7-2 and TRBJ2-2; D possibly corresponds to TRBD1 (5 bases). The CDR3 sequence is 12 residues long. Germline CDR1 is SGHTA and CDR2 is FQGNSA. With 5 bases removed from V and 7 bases from J, the gap between germline ends came to 8 bases. The CDR3 loop is CASSQGVGELFF. The CDR3 DNA sequence: TGTGCCAGCAGCCAAGGGGTCGGGGAGCTGTTTTTT.

This chain uses TRBV7-6 with TRBJ2-2; maybe TRBD1 (5 bases). V lost 2 bases to trimming and J lost 7 bases, with 14 bases between them. From germline, CDR1 is SGHVS and CDR2 FNYEAQ. The CDR3 extends over 15 amino acids. CDR3 protein: CASSLSAGPIGELFF. CDR3 sequence (DNA): TGTGCCAGCAGCTTATCGGCAGGGCCGATCGGGGAGCTGTTTTTT.

The rearrangement links TRBV5-4 to TRBJ1-1, with 8 nucleotides matching TRBD1. J gave up 0 bases and V 4 bases, and 5 bases lay outside the gene matches. This CDR3 spans 15 amino acids. Per the germline V gene, CDR1 is SGHNT and CDR2 is YYREEE (reference sequence). The DNA of the CDR3 is TGTGCCAGCAGCCCCCCGACAGGGGTGAACACTGAAGCTTTCTTT. This gives the protein CASSPPTGVNTEAFF.

The rearrangement uses TRBV30 and TRBJ2-2; 13 bases are a match to TRBD2. V was pared by 4 bases and J by 6 bases, with 5 bases of the junction left unmatched. The CDR3 length is 15 residues. CDR1 is GTSNPN and CDR2 is SVGIG in the germline V gene (reference sequence). The CDR3 sequence is CAWTGLAGASGELFF. In nucleotides, the CDR3 is TGTGCCTGGACCGGACTAGCGGGAGCTTCCGGGGAGCTGTTTTTT.

The chain's CDR3 is CASRGQASYEQYF. The DNA of the CDR3 is TGTGCCAGCAGGGGACAGGCTTCCTACGAGCAGTACTTC. V gene TRBV6-5 combines with J gene TRBJ2-7; TRBD1 matches at 8 bases. This CDR3 comprises 13 residues. Germline loops: CDR1 MNHEY, CDR2 SVGAGI. Unmatched junction bases numbered 2, after V lost 6 bases and J lost 1 base.

This rearrangement joins TRBV7-9 to TRBJ1-1, with D maybe TRBD1 (5 bases). The CDR3 has 14 amino acids. Trimming removed 4 bases from V and 4 bases from J, with 13 bases in between. In germline, CDR1 is SEHNR, CDR2 FQNEAQ (reference sequence). The CDR3 sequence is CASSSQGRVTEAFF. The CDR3 nucleotides read TGTGCCAGCAGCTCCCAGGGCAGGGTCACTGAAGCTTTCTTT.

The chain has TRBV27 and TRBJ1-2; D call uncertain. The V and J ends lost 5 bases and 8 bases respectively, with 18 bases between them. This CDR3 region has 14 residues. Germline loops: CDR1 MNHEY, CDR2 SMNVEV (reference sequence). CDR3 in amino acids: CASSESPSLWGYTF. The DNA for the CDR3 is TGTGCCAGCAGTGAGTCGCCTTCTCTTTGGGGCTACACCTTC.

The rearrangement links TRBV4-3 to TRBJ2-2; 8 bases are a match to TRBD1. The trim removed 4 bases at V and 8 bases at J, leaving 6 bases unmatched. CDR3 size: 14 residues. Germline loops: CDR1 LGHNA, CDR2 YSLEER. CDR3 in amino acids: CASSRDRPTGELFF. The DNA of the CDR3 is TGCGCCAGCAGCCGGGACAGGCCGACGGGGGAGCTGTTTTTT.

The rearrangement joins TRBV6-5 to TRBJ1-1; D is perhaps TRBD1 (6 bases). Germline V gene lookup returns CDR1 MNHEY and CDR2 SVGAGI. Trimming left V 6 bases short and J 4 bases short, with 15 bases between. This CDR3 contains 14 residues. In nucleotides, the CDR3 is TGTGCCAGCAGCGCAAACAGGGCGGGCACTGAAGCTTTCTTT. Translating gives CASSANRAGTEAFF.

The V and J genes are TRBV9 and TRBJ1-3; TRBD1 matches at 8 bases. V shed 3 bases, J shed 4 bases, and the junction held 6 bases outside the gene matches. The CDR3 loop spans 15 amino acids. CDR1 and CDR2 (germline): SGDLS, YYNGEE. The CDR3 loop reads CASSAAGGSGNTIYF. The CDR3 region has the DNA TGTGCCAGCAGCGCTGCAGGGGGCTCGGGAAACACCATATATTTT. Complete variable domain (other parts from reference TRBV9 and TRBJ1-3): DSGVTQTPKHLITATGQRVTLRCSPRSGDLSVYWYQQSLDQGLQFLIQYYNGEERAKGNILERFSAQQFPDLHSELNLSSLELGDSALYFCASSAAGGSGNTIYFGEGSWLTVV.

This clone was counted once. The rearrangement uses TRBV11-1 and TRBJ2-5; D ambiguous. V was pared by 1 base and J by 1 base, with 7 bases between. CDR1 and CDR2 from the germline V gene are SGHAT and FQDESV (reference sequence). The CDR3 contains 14 residues. The CDR3 DNA is TGTGCCAGCAGCTTAGTGGGCAGCCAAGAGACCCAGTACTTC. Its translation is CASSLVGSQETQYF.

Notes on this clone: Lacking the conserved final phenylalanine or tryptophan, this CDR3 likely reflects a read error. The rearrangement joins TRBV6-5 to TRBJ1-1; TRBD1 aligns across 8 bases. Per the germline V gene, CDR1 is MNHEY and CDR2 is SVGAGI. V lost 6 bases and J lost 4; bases outside the gene matches: 7. CDR3 length: 14 residues. The CDR3 DNA follows: TGTGCCAGCAGCCTCGAGACAGGGGCCACTGAAGCTTTCTCT. Residues: CASSLETGATEAFS.

This chain connects TRBV3-1 (or the pseudogene TRBV3-2) to TRBJ1-3, with a possible D match to TRBD1 (6 bases). The V end lost 4 bases, the J end lost 7 bases, and 14 bases lay between the germline ends. CDR3 length: 14 amino acids. Germline CDR1 LGHDT, CDR2 YNNKEL (reference sequence). CDR3 nucleotide sequence: TGTGCCAGCAGCCTCACAGGGCGCGGCAACACCATATATTTT. This codes for CASSLTGRGNTIYF.

This rearrangement joins TRBV18 to TRBJ1-1, with no clear D. The CDR3 loop spans 14 amino acids. Germline V CDR1 and CDR2: KGHSH, LQKENI. V was trimmed by 0 bases and J by 14 bases, leaving 19 bases between them. The CDR3 sequence: CASSPPMETRVRFF. CDR3 DNA sequence: TGTGCCAGCTCACCACCAATGGAGACTAGGGTGAGGTTCTTT.

V gene TRBV27 combines with J gene TRBJ1-2, with D uncertain. The CDR3 is 12 residues long. V was trimmed by 6 bases and J by 9 bases, leaving 14 bases between them. Germline loops: CDR1 MNHEY, CDR2 SMNVEV (reference sequence). CDR3 nucleotide sequence: TGTGCCAGCAGCCCCGAGGGAACTCGCTACACCTTC. This gives the protein CASSPEGTRYTF.

Details on this clone: Other DNA sequences in this sample translate to the same CDR3. This chain uses TRBV7-2 with TRBJ1-5, with D possibly matching TRBD1 (5 bases). CDR3 size: 15 residues. CDR1 SGHTA and CDR2 FQGNSA come from the germline V gene. The V end lost 1 base, the J end lost 7 bases, and 14 bases lay between the germline ends. The CDR3: CASSLGGQGGQPQHF. The CDR3 DNA sequence: TGTGCCAGCAGCTTAGGAGGGCAGGGAGGACAGCCCCAGCATTTT. Using reference TRBV7-2 and TRBJ1-5 for the parts outside the CDR3, the full variable domain is GAGVSQSPSNKVTEKGKDVELRCDPISGHTALYWYRQSLGQGLEFLIYFQGNSAPDKSGLPSDRFSAERTGGSVSTLTIQRTQQEDSAVYLCASSLGGQGGQPQHFGDGTRLSIL.

The V gene is TRBV2, the J gene TRBJ2-1, with 9 bases lining up with TRBD2. The length of the CDR3 is 16 residues. Germline CDR1 reads SNHLY; CDR2 reads FYNNEI. V lost 6 bases to trimming and J lost 2 bases; unmatched junction nucleotides: 8. CDR3 amino acids: CASRESSGTTYNEQFF. For the CDR3, the DNA is TGTGCCAGCAGGGAATCTAGCGGGACAACCTACAATGAGCAGTTCTTC.